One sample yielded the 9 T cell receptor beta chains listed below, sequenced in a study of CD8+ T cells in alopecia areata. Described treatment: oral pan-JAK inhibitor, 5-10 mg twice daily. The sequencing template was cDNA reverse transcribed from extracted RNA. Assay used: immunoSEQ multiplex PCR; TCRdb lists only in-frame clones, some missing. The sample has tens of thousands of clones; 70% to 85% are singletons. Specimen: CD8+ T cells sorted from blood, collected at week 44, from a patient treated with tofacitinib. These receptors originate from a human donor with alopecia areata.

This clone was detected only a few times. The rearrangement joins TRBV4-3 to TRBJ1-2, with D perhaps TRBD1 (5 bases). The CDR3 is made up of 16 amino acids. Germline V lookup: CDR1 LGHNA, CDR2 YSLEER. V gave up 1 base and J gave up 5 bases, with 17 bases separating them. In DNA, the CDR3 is TGCGCCAGCAGCCAAGGGGTTTTGGGAGACAGATATGGCTACACCTTC. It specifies CASSQGVLGDRYGYTF.

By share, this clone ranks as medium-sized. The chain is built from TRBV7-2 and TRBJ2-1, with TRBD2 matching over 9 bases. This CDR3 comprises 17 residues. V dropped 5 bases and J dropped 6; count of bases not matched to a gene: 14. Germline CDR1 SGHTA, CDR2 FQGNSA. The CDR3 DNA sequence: TGTGCCAGCAGCCTAAAACCATTGGGGACTAGCCGCAATGAGCAGTTCTTC. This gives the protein CASSLKPLGTSRNEQFF. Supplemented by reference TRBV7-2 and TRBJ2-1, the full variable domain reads GAGVSQSPSNKVTEKGKDVELRCDPISGHTALYWYRQSLGQGLEFLIYFQGNSAPDKSGLPSDRFSAERTGGSVSTLTIQRTQQEDSAVYLCASSLKPLGTSRNEQFFGPGTRLTVL.

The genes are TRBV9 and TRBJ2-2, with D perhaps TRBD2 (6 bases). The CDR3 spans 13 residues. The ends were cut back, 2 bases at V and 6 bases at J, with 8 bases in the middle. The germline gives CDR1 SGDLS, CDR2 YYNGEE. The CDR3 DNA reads TGTGCCAGCAGCGTGGCGGGGCCCGGGGAGCTGTTTTTT. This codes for CASSVAGPGELFF.

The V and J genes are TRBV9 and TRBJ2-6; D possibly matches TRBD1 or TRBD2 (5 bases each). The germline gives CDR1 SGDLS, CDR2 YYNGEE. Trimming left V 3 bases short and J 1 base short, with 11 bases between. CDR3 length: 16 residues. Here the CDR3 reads CASSASWGSGANVLTF. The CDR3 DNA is TGTGCCAGCAGCGCTTCGTGGGGGTCTGGGGCCAACGTCCTGACTTTC.

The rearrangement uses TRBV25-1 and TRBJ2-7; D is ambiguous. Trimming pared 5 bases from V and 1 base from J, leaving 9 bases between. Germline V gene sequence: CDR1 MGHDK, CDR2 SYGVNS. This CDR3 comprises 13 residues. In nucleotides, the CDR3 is TGTGCCAGCAGTAGTACAACTTCCTACGAGCAGTACTTC. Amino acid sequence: CASSSTTSYEQYF.

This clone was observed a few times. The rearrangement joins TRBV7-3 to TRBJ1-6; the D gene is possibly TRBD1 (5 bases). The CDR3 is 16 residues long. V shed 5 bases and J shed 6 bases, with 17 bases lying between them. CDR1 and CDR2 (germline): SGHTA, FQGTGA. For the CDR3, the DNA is TGTGCCAGCAGCGTGGGCGGGGCGCGGGGTAATTCACCCCTCCACTTT. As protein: CASSVGGARGNSPLHF.

Here the CDR3 reads CASSGQATDTQYF. The CDR3 DNA is TGTGCCAGCTCAGGACAGGCAACAGATACGCAGTATTTT. V and J are TRBV11-2 and TRBJ2-3, with TRBD1 identical over 7 bases. The length of the CDR3 is 13 residues. The trim removed 8 bases at V and 3 bases at J, leaving 5 bases unmatched. Looked up from germline, CDR1 is SGHAT and CDR2 is FQNNGV.

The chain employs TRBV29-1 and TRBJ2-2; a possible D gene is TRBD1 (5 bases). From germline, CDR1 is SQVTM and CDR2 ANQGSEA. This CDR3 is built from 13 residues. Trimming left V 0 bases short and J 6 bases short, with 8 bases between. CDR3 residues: CSVEDARAGELFF. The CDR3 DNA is TGCAGCGTTGAAGACGCCAGGGCCGGGGAGCTGTTTTTT.

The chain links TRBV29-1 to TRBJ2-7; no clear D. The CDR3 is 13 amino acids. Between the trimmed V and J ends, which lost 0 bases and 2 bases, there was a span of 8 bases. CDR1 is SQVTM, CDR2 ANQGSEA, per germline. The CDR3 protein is CSVEESNPYEQYF. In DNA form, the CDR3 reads TGCAGCGTTGAAGAATCCAACCCCTACGAGCAGTACTTC.